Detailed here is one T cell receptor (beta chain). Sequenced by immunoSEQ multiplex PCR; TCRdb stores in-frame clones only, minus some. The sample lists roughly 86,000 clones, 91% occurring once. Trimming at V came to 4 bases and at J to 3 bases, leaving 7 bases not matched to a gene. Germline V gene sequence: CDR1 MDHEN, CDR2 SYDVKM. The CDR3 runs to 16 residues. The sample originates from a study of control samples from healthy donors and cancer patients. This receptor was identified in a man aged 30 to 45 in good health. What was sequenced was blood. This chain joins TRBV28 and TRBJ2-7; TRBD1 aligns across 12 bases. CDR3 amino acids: CASSCYGTGGIYEQYF. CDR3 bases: TGTGCCAGCAGTTGCTATGGGACAGGGGGCATCTACGAGCAGTACTTC.